This is a list of T cell receptor beta chains from one sample in a study of CD8+ T cells in alopecia areata. Generated by immunoSEQ multiplex PCR, the TCRdb table keeps only in-frame clones and is missing some. This table holds 110,000 or so clones, around 58% found once. Sample: CD8+ T cells sorted from blood, taken at week 4, from a patient treated with tofacitinib. All receptors come from a human donor with alopecia areata. Each CDR3 is given with its conserved first and last residue. The order of the fields is V gene, D gene, clone size, J gene, CDR3 protein, CDR3 DNA. The D gene is left open where the match is weak. Size is omitted from some rows. Given values are once, few, many or a class for expanded clones.

v_gene: TRBV7-2
d_gene: TRBD2
abundance: few
j_gene: TRBJ2-7
CDR3aa: CASSPGLSDYEQYF
CDR3nt: TGTGCCAGCAGCCCGGGACTATCCGACTACGAGCAGTACTTC

v_gene: TRBV19
d_gene: .
abundance: .
j_gene: TRBJ1-2
CDR3aa: CASTYGGVYGYTF
CDR3nt: TGTGCCAGTACGTACGGGGGCGTCTATGGCTACACCTTC

v_gene: TRBV7-6
d_gene: TRBD2
abundance: .
j_gene: TRBJ2-7
CDR3aa: CASSPGRGPYEQYF
CDR3nt: TGTGCCAGCAGCCCGGGGAGGGGACCCTACGAGCAGTACTTC

v_gene: TRBV2
d_gene: .
abundance: .
j_gene: TRBJ2-7
CDR3aa: CASVWWDNAYEQYF
CDR3nt: TGTGCCAGCGTTTGGTGGGACAATGCCTACGAGCAGTACTTC

v_gene: TRBV7-9
d_gene: .
abundance: once
j_gene: TRBJ1-5
CDR3aa: CASSLGQLAQPQHF
CDR3nt: TGTGCCAGCAGCTTAGGACAGCTGGCCCAGCCCCAGCATTTT

v_gene: TRBV7-9
d_gene: .
abundance: few
j_gene: TRBJ1-1
CDR3aa: CASSRGPNTEAFF
CDR3nt: TGTGCCAGCAGCAGAGGACCGAACACTGAAGCTTTCTTT

v_gene: TRBV29-1
d_gene: .
abundance: few
j_gene: TRBJ1-2
CDR3aa: CSVDTTTSYGYTF
CDR3nt: TGCAGCGTTGATACGACCACCAGCTATGGCTACACCTTC

v_gene: TRBV4-1
d_gene: .
abundance: few
j_gene: TRBJ1-1
CDR3aa: CASSHAQGTNTEAFF
CDR3nt: TGCGCCAGCAGCCACGCACAGGGAACGAACACTGAAGCTTTCTTT

v_gene: TRBV27
d_gene: .
abundance: .
j_gene: TRBJ2-1
CDR3aa: CASKWGGVDGYNEQFF
CDR3nt: TGTGCCAGCAAGTGGGGCGGGGTTGATGGCTACAATGAGCAGTTCTTC

v_gene: TRBV29-1
d_gene: TRBD1
abundance: few
j_gene: TRBJ2-7
CDR3aa: CSVVDRGTYEQYF
CDR3nt: TGCAGCGTCGTTGACAGGGGCACCTACGAGCAGTACTTC

v_gene: TRBV9
d_gene: .
abundance: once
j_gene: TRBJ2-7
CDR3aa: CASSSASSYEQYF
CDR3nt: TGTGCCAGCAGCTCGGCCAGCTCCTACGAGCAGTACTTC

v_gene: TRBV30
d_gene: .
abundance: .
j_gene: TRBJ2-7
CDR3aa: CAWSVEGFVQYF
CDR3nt: TGTGCCTGGAGCGTGGAAGGGTTTGTGCAGTACTTC

v_gene: TRBV27
d_gene: .
abundance: .
j_gene: TRBJ1-2
CDR3aa: CASSLYHGGGYTF
CDR3nt: TGTGCCAGCAGTTTATACCATGGGGGCGGCTACACCTTC

v_gene: TRBV30
d_gene: .
abundance: once
j_gene: TRBJ1-5
CDR3aa: CAWSRDNSNQPQHF
CDR3nt: TGTGCCTGGAGTAGGGACAATAGCAATCAGCCCCAGCATTTT

v_gene: TRBV2
d_gene: TRBD1
abundance: .
j_gene: TRBJ1-4
CDR3aa: CASRGTAATNEKLFF
CDR3nt: TGTGCCAGCAGGGGGACAGCTGCAACTAATGAAAAACTGTTTTTT

v_gene: TRBV30
d_gene: .
abundance: .
j_gene: TRBJ2-7
CDR3aa: CARRTIYEQYF
CDR3nt: TGTGCCCGACGGACCATTTACGAGCAGTACTTC

v_gene: TRBV4-1
d_gene: .
abundance: .
j_gene: TRBJ2-3
CDR3aa: CASSQDQRAGDTQYF
CDR3nt: TGCGCCAGCAGCCAAGATCAAAGGGCAGGAGATACGCAGTATTTT

v_gene: TRBV6-6
d_gene: .
abundance: .
j_gene: TRBJ2-2
CDR3aa: CASSYVQGGTGELFF
CDR3nt: TGTGCCAGCAGTTACGTACAGGGTGGAACCGGGGAGCTGTTTTTT

v_gene: TRBV25-1
d_gene: .
abundance: .
j_gene: TRBJ1-1
CDR3aa: CASSEVENTEAFF
CDR3nt: TGTGCCAGCAGTGAAGTAGAGAACACTGAAGCTTTCTTT

v_gene: TRBV5-1
d_gene: .
abundance: .
j_gene: TRBJ2-7
CDR3aa: CASSLTDPPYEQYF
CDR3nt: TGCGCCAGCAGCTTGACTGATCCCCCCTACGAGCAGTACTTC

v_gene: TRBV5-1
d_gene: .
abundance: .
j_gene: TRBJ1-1
CDR3aa: CASSLNQGLNTEAFF
CDR3nt: TGCGCCAGCAGCTTGAACCAGGGATTGAACACTGAAGCTTTCTTT

v_gene: TRBV29-1
d_gene: .
abundance: .
j_gene: TRBJ2-1
CDR3aa: CSVMGQGSSYNEQFF
CDR3nt: TGCAGCGTTATGGGGCAGGGGAGCTCCTACAATGAGCAGTTCTTC

v_gene: TRBV30
d_gene: .
abundance: few
j_gene: TRBJ1-2
CDR3aa: CAWRMGSYGYTF
CDR3nt: TGTGCCTGGAGGATGGGCAGTTATGGCTACACCTTC

v_gene: TRBV29-1
d_gene: .
abundance: .
j_gene: TRBJ1-2
CDR3aa: CSVPPWEGDGYTF
CDR3nt: TGCAGCGTTCCCCCATGGGAAGGAGATGGCTACACCTTC

v_gene: TRBV6-5
d_gene: .
abundance: .
j_gene: TRBJ2-3
CDR3aa: CASSSGNTQYF
CDR3nt: TGTGCCAGCAGTTCGGGGAACACGCAGTATTTT

v_gene: TRBV11-2
d_gene: .
abundance: .
j_gene: TRBJ2-5
CDR3aa: CASSFVGAIQETQYF
CDR3nt: TGTGCCAGCAGCTTCGTGGGGGCGATCCAAGAGACCCAGTACTTC

v_gene: TRBV7-9
d_gene: .
abundance: few
j_gene: TRBJ2-7
CDR3aa: CASSYRVAYEQYF
CDR3nt: TGTGCCAGCAGCTACAGGGTTGCCTACGAGCAGTACTTC

v_gene: TRBV29-1
d_gene: TRBD1
abundance: few
j_gene: TRBJ2-7
CDR3aa: CSVEDTGGDEQYF
CDR3nt: TGCAGCGTTGAAGACACAGGGGGCGATGAGCAGTACTTC

v_gene: TRBV29-1
d_gene: .
abundance: few
j_gene: TRBJ1-2
CDR3aa: CSVEEGTDGYTF
CDR3nt: TGCAGCGTTGAAGAAGGGACGGATGGCTACACCTTC

v_gene: TRBV29-1
d_gene: .
abundance: .
j_gene: TRBJ1-2
CDR3aa: CSVEEGVYGYTF
CDR3nt: TGCAGCGTTGAAGAAGGCGTATATGGCTACACCTTC

v_gene: TRBV7-8
d_gene: .
abundance: .
j_gene: TRBJ1-5
CDR3aa: CASSSYSNQPQHF
CDR3nt: TGTGCCAGCAGCTCGTATAGCAATCAGCCCCAGCATTTT

v_gene: TRBV5-4
d_gene: .
abundance: .
j_gene: TRBJ2-7
CDR3aa: CASSLSGQTYEQYF
CDR3nt: TGTGCCAGCAGCTTAAGCGGACAGACTTACGAGCAGTACTTC

v_gene: TRBV19
d_gene: .
abundance: .
j_gene: TRBJ1-1
CDR3aa: CASSMVGGTEAFF
CDR3nt: TGTGCCAGTAGTATGGTAGGGGGCACTGAAGCTTTCTTT

v_gene: TRBV5-4
d_gene: .
abundance: .
j_gene: TRBJ2-3
CDR3aa: CASSFGGRGFTDTQYF
CDR3nt: TGTGCCAGCAGCTTTGGGGGTCGAGGGTTCACAGATACGCAGTATTTT

v_gene: TRBV29-1
d_gene: .
abundance: .
j_gene: TRBJ2-1
CDR3aa: CSGADIEQFF
CDR3nt: TGCAGCGGGGCGGACATCGAGCAGTTCTTC

v_gene: TRBV5-6
d_gene: .
abundance: few
j_gene: TRBJ1-2
CDR3aa: CASTEGGNGDGYTF
CDR3nt: TGTGCCAGCACCGAAGGGGGTAATGGGGATGGCTACACCTTC

v_gene: TRBV7-9
d_gene: .
abundance: few
j_gene: TRBJ2-5
CDR3aa: CASSSSLETQYF
CDR3nt: TGTGCCAGCAGCTCGAGTCTCGAGACCCAGTACTTC

v_gene: TRBV30
d_gene: .
abundance: .
j_gene: TRBJ1-1
CDR3aa: CAQGHTNTEAFF
CDR3nt: TGTGCCCAGGGACACACGAACACTGAAGCTTTCTTT

v_gene: TRBV7-9
d_gene: TRBD1
abundance: few
j_gene: TRBJ1-1
CDR3aa: CASSQGTGGVDTEAFF
CDR3nt: TGTGCCAGCAGCCAAGGGACAGGGGGCGTCGACACTGAAGCTTTCTTT

v_gene: TRBV25-1
d_gene: .
abundance: .
j_gene: TRBJ1-5
CDR3aa: CASSAAWDDQPQHF
CDR3nt: TGTGCCAGCAGTGCGGCTTGGGATGATCAGCCCCAGCATTTT

v_gene: TRBV14
d_gene: .
abundance: once
j_gene: TRBJ1-2
CDR3aa: CASSRTGYGYTF
CDR3nt: TGTGCCAGCAGCCGCACAGGTTATGGCTACACCTTC

v_gene: TRBV25-1
d_gene: .
abundance: .
j_gene: TRBJ2-3
CDR3aa: CASTWGDTQYF
CDR3nt: TGTGCCAGTACCTGGGGGGATACGCAGTATTTT